The clone carrying this T cell receptor beta chain has ten or more counts. As originally analysed: Quantification of nucleated cells was approximated via reference gene primer amplification. Clones were sequenced by immunoSEQ multiplex PCR, and TCRdb holds only the in-frame ones, with some missing. V and J calls and clone size come straight from that table; D and trimming were deduced from the DNA. The table has roughly 200,000 clones, roughly 77% seen once; the top ten hold nearly 6%. The sample is drawn from a study of blood T cell repertoires in COVID-19. On the study more broadly: The United States, Italy and Spain provided the acute and convalescent COVID-19 samples. The analysed material was cDNA or gDNA that came from T cells, B-cell-depleted T cells, or PBMCs.

Patients from Seattle were sampled longitudinally, starting during active infection. There are 11 residues in the CDR3. Deletions cut 4 bases from V and 8 bases from J, with 11 bases between. Germline V gives CDR1 SQVTM, CDR2 ANQGSEA. The rearrangement joins TRBV29-1 to TRBJ1-1; D remains ambiguous. The receptor's source is a woman aged 40 to 50 with COVID-19, enrolled during active disease. What was sequenced was peripheral blood. This CDR3 reads CSVVGLVEAFF. The CDR3 nucleotides read TGCAGCGTTGTTGGACTGGTAGAAGCTTTCTTT.